One and the same sample provided the 15 T cell receptor beta chains below, sequenced in a study of Graves' ophthalmopathy and Graves' hyperthyroidism. For repertoire sequencing, the TCR beta CDR3 regions were amplified from RNA transcripts. Amplification began with first-round RT-PCR using HTBI primers, then second-round multiplex PCR was performed. TCRdb re-analysed the multiplex PCR reads in MiXCR, keeping a single row per CDR3 protein. The sample consists of around 470,000 distinct CDR3 sequences, around an eighth of them appearing once. Sequenced sample: blood. All receptors come from a woman in her twenties or thirties with Graves' ophthalmopathy.

This clonotype was counted many times. This may stem from a read error, because a much larger clone lies one nucleotide away. This chain uses TRBV27 with TRBJ2-5; D gene unclear. The germline V and J ends were trimmed by 6 bases and 2 bases, with 4 bases remaining between them. CDR3 length: 11 residues. The germline V gene has CDR1 MNHEY and CDR2 SMNVEV (reference sequence). The chain's CDR3 is CASSSQETQYF. The CDR3 DNA reads TGTGCCAGCAGCTCACAAGAGACCCAGTACTTC.

This clonotype appeared many times. This chain uses TRBV6-5 with TRBJ1-1; D may be TRBD1 (5 bases). Germline loops: CDR1 MNHEY, CDR2 SVGAGI. The CDR3 runs 14 residues. V lost 0 bases and J 12 bases, leaving 17 bases between the germline ends. CDR3 residues: CASSYSAGNIQTFF. As DNA, the CDR3 is TGTGCCAGCAGTTACTCGGCAGGGAACATACAGACTTTCTTT.

This clonotype was detected ten times or more. The rearrangement links TRBV7-2 to TRBJ2-7; TRBD2 agrees at 7 bases. From germline, CDR1 is SGHTA and CDR2 FQGNSA. The ends lost 1 base at V and 9 bases at J; junction bases unmatched: 3. This CDR3 spans 12 amino acids. The CDR3 spells CASSLGLALQYF. In DNA, the CDR3 is TGTGCCAGCAGCTTAGGACTAGCACTGCAGTACTTC.

The chain carries TRBV6-2 or TRBV6-3 and TRBJ1-5; possibly TRBD1 for D (5 bases). Trimming took 6 bases from V and 7 from J, leaving 10 bases between them. The CDR3 sequence is 12 residues long. From germline, CDR1 is MNHEY and CDR2 SVGEGT. The chain's CDR3 is CASRGLGQPQHF. The CDR3 DNA sequence: TGTGCCAGCAGGGGGCTAGGACAGCCCCAGCATTTT.

This clonotype was detected ten times or more. CDR3 loop: CASTDYPGVQGEQYF. The CDR3 DNA reads as TGTGCCAGCACCGACTATCCGGGAGTTCAAGGCGAGCAGTACTTC. The chain links TRBV6-1 to TRBJ2-7, with D tentatively TRBD2 (6 bases). Germline V CDR1 and CDR2: MNHNS, SASEGT. Trimming cost V 7 bases and J 6 bases, with 22 bases left between them. This CDR3 has 15 amino acids.

This clonotype was seen repeatedly, ten times or more. The genes are TRBV6-5 and TRBJ1-3; D is perhaps TRBD1 (5 bases). The CDR3 extends over 15 amino acids. Trimming removed 0 bases at V and 8 bases at J, with 14 bases between. Germline V lookup: CDR1 MNHEY, CDR2 SVGAGI. CDR3 sequence reads: CASSYSAGNSYTIYF. The DNA for the CDR3 is TGTGCCAGCAGTTACTCGGCAGGGAATAGTTACACCATATATTTT.

This clonotype was observed at least ten times. J is TRBJ2-5 and V is TRBV27; D remains ambiguous. Germline assignment: CDR1 MNHEY and CDR2 SMNVEV (reference sequence). Trimming stripped 8 bases from V and 3 bases from J, with 7 bases between. The CDR3 has 11 amino acids. CDR3 loop: CASWDEETQYF. As DNA, the CDR3 is TGTGCCAGCTGGGATGAAGAGACCCAGTACTTC.

This clonotype came up many times. A read error may account for a junction end that differs from germline. The chain couples TRBV6-2 or TRBV6-3 to TRBJ2-7; D might be TRBD2 (6 bases). In germline, CDR1 is MNHEY, CDR2 SVGEGT. The CDR3 has 13 residues. The DNA for the CDR3 is TGTGCCAGCAGTTACTTTTCGGACTACGAACAGTACTTC. Translation gives CASSYFSDYEQYF.

This rearrangement joins TRBV5-8 to TRBJ2-7; D is possibly TRBD1 or TRBD2 (6 bases each). This CDR3 is built from 15 residues. Deletions cut 9 bases from V and 4 bases from J, with 23 bases between. The germline V gene has CDR1 SGHTS and CDR2 YDEGEE. The CDR3 sequence: CANPDSGDSFYEQYF. The CDR3, as DNA: TGTGCCAACCCGGACTCAGGGGACTCGTTTTACGAGCAGTACTTC.

This clonotype was detected ten times or more. CDR3 DNA: TGTGCCAGCAGCGTAGCTGCGGGGGCCAATGGCTACACCTTC. It is translated as CASSVAAGANGYTF. The chain is built from TRBV9 and TRBJ1-2, with a possible D match to TRBD1 (6 bases). V shed 0 bases and J shed 6 bases, with 12 bases lying between them. The CDR3 totals 14 residues. The germline V gene encodes CDR1 SGDLS and CDR2 YYNGEE.

This clonotype was recorded at least ten times. V is TRBV6-5 and J is TRBJ1-2, with unresolved D. Trimming took 7 bases from V and 5 from J, leaving 17 bases between them. Germline assignment: CDR1 MNHEY and CDR2 SVGAGI. This CDR3 region has 14 residues. The CDR3 DNA reads as TGTGCCAGCAAGTCGAGAGGCTGGGTGTATGGCTACACCTTC. This sequence encodes CASKSRGWVYGYTF.

This chain uses TRBV18 with TRBJ1-1, with a possible D match to TRBD1 (5 bases). The V gene lost 3 bases and the J gene lost 5 bases, with 25 bases spanning the gap. CDR1 KGHSH and CDR2 LQKENI come from the germline V gene. This CDR3 has 18 residues. The CDR3 spells CASSPGGRRGVMRTEAFF. CDR3 DNA: TGTGCCAGCTCACCCGGAGGGAGGCGGGGGGTTATGAGAACTGAAGCTTTCTTT.

This clonotype was seen repeatedly, ten times or more. The chain carries TRBV20-1 and TRBJ2-5; no firm D call. Germline V gene sequence: CDR1 DFQATT, CDR2 SNEGSKA (reference sequence). Trimming stripped 6 bases from V and 4 bases from J, with 6 bases between. The CDR3 runs to 10 residues. CDR3 sequence: CSAHLETQYF. The CDR3 DNA is TGCAGTGCCCACCTAGAGACCCAGTACTTC.

V is TRBV20-1 and J is TRBJ1-6; TRBD1 agrees at 7 bases. Germline assignment: CDR1 DFQATT and CDR2 SNEGSKA (reference sequence). The CDR3 contains 18 residues. V lost 1 base to trimming and J lost 9 bases; unmatched junction nucleotides: 18. CDR3 in DNA: TGCAGTGCTAGAGCGGGACAGTCAAGACTTGGCCCCATTTCACCCCTCCACTTT. Amino acids: CSARAGQSRLGPISPLHF.

In this sample, this clonotype turned up many times. This sequence joins TRBV28 and TRBJ1-1; D ambiguous. The V end lost 6 bases, the J end lost 5 bases, and 10 bases lay between the germline ends. Germline assignment: CDR1 MDHEN and CDR2 SYDVKM. The length of the CDR3 is 12 residues. The CDR3 sequence is CASSADVTEAFF. The CDR3 region has the DNA TGTGCCAGCAGCGCCGACGTTACTGAAGCTTTCTTT.